The T cell receptor (beta chain) described here comes from a study of shared clonotypes between healthy human individuals. Sorted-subset replicate PCRs used 200 ng of genomic DNA. This amount corresponded to some 30,000 T cell genomes. Generated by immunoSEQ multiplex PCR, the TCRdb table keeps only in-frame clones and is missing some. The sample carries under 1,100,000 clones, approximately 70% recorded once. Germline-derived CDR1 and CDR2 are SGDLS and YYNGEE. With 4 bases removed from V and 6 bases from J, the gap between germline ends came to 11 bases. This CDR3 comprises 13 residues. This clone was seen ten or more times. Other DNA sequences in the same sample also yield this CDR3.

The V call is TRBV9, the J call TRBJ2-1; D gene ambiguous. This receptor was taken from a man between 18 and 29 years old in good health. Source material: memory CD4+ T cells sorted from blood. Sample subset: CD45RA-negative fraction. The CDR3 loop is CASSPSTSNEQFF. As DNA, the CDR3 is TGTGCCAGCAGCCCATCGACCAGCAATGAGCAGTTCTTC.